This is a list of T cell receptor beta chains from one sample in a study of shared clonotypes between healthy human individuals. Profiled with immunoSEQ multiplex PCR; TCRdb holds only in-frame clones, not every one. This table has 1,500,000 or so clones, just under 99% appearing once. Sample: naive CD4+ T cells sorted from blood. These receptors were obtained from a man aged 30 to 45 in good health. Both conserved end residues are part of each CDR3. A D gene is named only where the DNA matches it firmly. Size is stated for part of the rows, as once, few or many counts, or as a class when the clone is expanded.

abundance	d_gene	v_gene	j_gene	CDR3nt	CDR3aa
-	-	TRBV29-1	TRBJ2-3	TGCAGCGTTCTAGCGACAGATACGCAGTATTTT	CSVLATDTQYF
-	-	TRBV5-4	TRBJ1-1	TGTGCCAGCAGCACCGATGGAAGGACCACTGAAGCTTTCTTT	CASSTDGRTTEAFF
-	TRBD1	TRBV5-8	TRBJ2-7	TGTGCCAGCAGCCCAGGGGGCTTCAGCTCCGAGCAGTACTTC	CASSPGGFSSEQYF
-	-	TRBV6-5	TRBJ2-7	TGTGCCAGCAGTTACCCTGGGGGGAACGAGCAGTACTTC	CASSYPGGNEQYF
-	-	TRBV5-4	TRBJ1-1	TGTGCCAGCAGCTTGCCATCTGGACAGTACGATGCTTTCTTT	CASSLPSGQYDAFF
-	TRBD2	TRBV9	TRBJ2-3	TGTGCCAGCAGCGTGGACCCTAGCGGGAGTGGAGATACGCAGTATTTT	CASSVDPSGSGDTQYF
once	TRBD1	TRBV6-1	TRBJ1-1	TGTGCCAGCTCTCCAGGCACAGGGGCGAACACTGAAGCTTTCTTT	CASSPGTGANTEAFF
-	-	TRBV2	TRBJ2-7	TGTGCCAGCCAGGCAATTGTGTTGTACGAGCAGTACTTC	CASQAIVLYEQYF
-	-	TRBV5-1	TRBJ2-3	TGCGCCAGCAGCGTAGGTTTCCCAGATACGCAGTATTTT	CASSVGFPDTQYF
-	TRBD2	TRBV9	TRBJ2-3	TGTGCCAGCAGCGTTTTGACTAGCGGGAACATAGATACGCAGTATTTT	CASSVLTSGNIDTQYF
-	TRBD2	TRBV4-3	TRBJ2-3	TGCGCCAGCAGCCACGGGAGGGCCGGGCTCACAGATACGCAGTATTTT	CASSHGRAGLTDTQYF
-	-	TRBV7-2	TRBJ2-1	TGTGCCAGCAGCTTAGCTAACAGGGTCCAGTACAATGAGCAGTTCTTC	CASSLANRVQYNEQFF
-	TRBD2	TRBV5-1	TRBJ2-1	TGCGCCAGCAGCTTTAGCGCGGGAGTAGGTTACAATGAGCAGTTCTTC	CASSFSAGVGYNEQFF
-	-	TRBV5-1	TRBJ1-1	TGCGCCAGCAGCACGGAAGGACAGTTTCGTGCTGAAGCTTTCTTT	CASSTEGQFRAEAFF
-	-	TRBV7-7	TRBJ2-2	TGTGCCAGCAGCTTAGGCAGGGCGACCGGGGAGCTGTTTTTT	CASSLGRATGELFF
-	-	TRBV20-1	TRBJ2-3	TGCAGTGCTAGTACCCGGGATACGCAGTATTTT	CSASTRDTQYF
-	TRBD1	TRBV9	TRBJ1-4	TGTGCCAGCAGCCCCCGACAGGGGGCTTCTGAAAAACTGTTTTTT	CASSPRQGASEKLFF
-	TRBD2	TRBV9	TRBJ2-1	TGTGCCAGCAGCGTAGTTAGCGGGACAAATTATTACAATGAGCAGTTCTTC	CASSVVSGTNYYNEQFF
-	TRBD2	TRBV15	TRBJ2-7	TGTGCCACCAGCAGAGAGACTAGCACTTTATACGAGCAGTACTTC	CATSRETSTLYEQYF
once	TRBD2	TRBV7-3	TRBJ2-3	TGTGCCAGCAGCTACCTAGCGGGAGCTAGCACAGATACGCAGTATTTT	CASSYLAGASTDTQYF
-	TRBD2	TRBV19	TRBJ2-1	TGTGCCAGTAGTCGTAGCGGGAGCTCCTACAATGAGCAGTTCTTC	CASSRSGSSYNEQFF
-	-	TRBV15	TRBJ2-7	TGTGCCACCAGCAGAAGGAAACCCTACGAGCAGTACTTC	CATSRRKPYEQYF
-	-	TRBV2	TRBJ2-1	TGTGCCAGCAGTGGCGGTCCTAGCTCCTACAATGAGCAGTTCTTC	CASSGGPSSYNEQFF
-	TRBD1	TRBV7-3	TRBJ2-1	TGTGCCAGCACCCGGGACAGGGCGAGCAATGAGCAGTTCTTC	CASTRDRASNEQFF
once	-	TRBV6-1	TRBJ1-3	TGTGCCAGCAGGAGTCAGGGCCCTGGAAACACCATATATTTT	CASRSQGPGNTIYF
-	TRBD1	TRBV4-3	TRBJ1-1	TGCGCCAGCAGCCAAGATTTGACAGGGGACACTGAAGCTTTCTTT	CASSQDLTGDTEAFF
-	-	TRBV7-2	TRBJ1-5	TGTGCCAGCAGCTTAGTCGGGGGCCAAAATCAGCCCCAGCATTTT	CASSLVGGQNQPQHF
-	-	TRBV4-3	TRBJ2-7	TGCGCCAGCAGCCAAGAGGCTCTAGCGAACGAGCAGTACTTC	CASSQEALANEQYF
-	-	TRBV7-9	TRBJ2-5	TGTGCCAGCAGCTTAGCAAACAGAGAACAAGAGACCCAGTACTTC	CASSLANREQETQYF
-	-	TRBV5-4	TRBJ2-3	TGTGCCAGCAGCTTGGTCTCTGATACGCAGTATTTT	CASSLVSDTQYF
-	TRBD2	TRBV9	TRBJ2-5	TGTGCCAGCAGCGTAGGGCCTAGCGGGAGCCTCCAAGAGACCCAGTACTTC	CASSVGPSGSLQETQYF
-	-	TRBV4-3	TRBJ2-5	TGCGCCAGCAGCCAAGAAGGCAGGCGGGAGACCCAGTACTTC	CASSQEGRRETQYF
-	TRBD2	TRBV10-1	TRBJ2-3	TGCGCCAGCAGTGACCTAGCGGGGTCTAGCACAGATACGCAGTATTTT	CASSDLAGSSTDTQYF
once	-	TRBV10-2	TRBJ1-4	TGCGCCAGCAGTGATTGGAGTGTGACTAATGAAAAACTGTTTTTT	CASSDWSVTNEKLFF